Each of the 22 T cell receptor beta chains below was sequenced from the same sample in a study of cytomegalovirus exposure and HLA in healthy donors. The PCR used 60 Vbeta and 13 Jbeta primers. Libraries were prepared by immunoSEQ multiplex PCR; TCRdb keeps only in-frame clonotypes and omits some of them. The repertoire consists of around 180,000 clones, with about 81% occurring once and the leading ten covering approximately 2%. The source material was PBMCs. The receptors come from a man aged 18 to 30 in good health and CMV-seronegative.

A word on this clone: One end of the junction fails to match germline, which may point to a read error. The rearrangement uses TRBV5-4 and TRBJ2-7, with TRBD2 as a possible D gene (5 bases). CDR1 and CDR2 from the germline V gene are SGHNT and YYREEE (reference sequence). The CDR3 is 11 residues long. CDR3 in amino acids: CAGSLDSEQYF. DNA for the CDR3: TGTGCCGGCAGCTTGGACTCAGAGCAGTACTTC.

V usage is TRBV2 and J usage is TRBJ1-5; D is possibly TRBD1 (5 bases). CDR1 and CDR2 from the germline V gene are SNHLY and FYNNEI. Trimming removed 4 bases at V and 0 bases at J, with 10 bases between. This CDR3 is built from 15 residues. CDR3 nucleotide sequence: TGTGCCAGCAGTGCTAGGACACGTAGCAATCAGCCCCAGCATTTT. Its translation is CASSARTRSNQPQHF. Full variable domain (rest looked up from reference TRBV2 and TRBJ1-5): EPEVTQTPSHQVTQMGQEVILRCVPISNHLYFYWYRQILGQKVEFLVSFYNNEISEKSEIFDDQFSVERPDGSNFTLKIRSTKLEDSAMYFCASSARTRSNQPQHFGDGTRLSIL.

This chain connects TRBV30 to TRBJ2-2; tentative D call: TRBD1 (6 bases). The germline CDR1 and CDR2 sequences are GTSNPN and SVGIG (reference sequence). The CDR3 runs 14 residues. Trimming pared 3 bases from V and 0 bases from J, leaving 8 bases between. This CDR3 is CAWSRGSNTGELFF. The CDR3 DNA sequence: TGTGCCTGGAGCAGGGGTTCGAACACCGGGGAGCTGTTTTTT.

V gene TRBV6-1 combines with J gene TRBJ2-3; D perhaps matches TRBD1 (5 bases). Trimming shortened V by 4 bases and J by 3 bases, and 11 bases separated the two germline ends. This CDR3 comprises 14 residues. The germline gives CDR1 MNHNS, CDR2 SASEGT. DNA of the CDR3: TGTGCCAGCAGTGCCAGGGTTTGGACAGATACGCAGTATTTT. This encodes CASSARVWTDTQYF.

The rearrangement links TRBV11-2 to TRBJ1-3, with D perhaps TRBD1 (5 bases). V dropped 5 bases and J dropped 4 bases, with 15 bases sitting between them. CDR3 size: 15 residues. In germline, CDR1 is SGHAT, CDR2 FQNNGV. CDR3 in DNA: TGTGCCAGCAGCCTAGGTGCGGGGCGCGGAAACACCATATATTTT. This encodes CASSLGAGRGNTIYF.

Here the CDR3 reads CASSVGGRAGELFF. CDR3 coding DNA: TGTGCCAGTAGTGTCGGAGGGAGGGCCGGGGAGCTGTTTTTT. The chain couples TRBV19 to TRBJ2-2, with TRBD2 identical over 7 bases. With 5 bases clipped from V and 6 bases from J, the junction kept 6 bases outside the gene matches. Per germline, CDR1 LNHDA and CDR2 SQIVND (reference sequence). The CDR3 is 14 amino acids.

This sequence joins TRBV27 and TRBJ2-1, with TRBD1 as a possible D gene (5 bases). This CDR3 is 14 amino acids long. Between the trimmed V and J ends, which lost 3 bases and 4 bases, there was a span of 10 bases. From germline, CDR1 is MNHEY and CDR2 SMNVEV (reference sequence). CDR3 nucleotides: TGTGCCAGCAGTTTCCACCACAGGTACAATGAGCAGTTCTTC. Protein: CASSFHHRYNEQFF.

V and J are TRBV12-5 and TRBJ1-1; unclear D gene. The ends were cut back, 6 bases at V and 1 base at J, with 9 bases in the middle. This CDR3 is 13 amino acids long. Germline CDR1 LGHNT, CDR2 FRNRAP. In DNA form, the CDR3 reads TGTGCTAGTGGGCGAGGCGCGAACACTGAAGCTTTCTTT. It is translated as CASGRGANTEAFF. Full variable domain (outside the CDR3, taken from reference TRBV12-5 and TRBJ1-1): DARVTQTPRHKVTEMGQEVTMRCQPILGHNTVFWYRQTMMQGLELLAYFRNRAPLDDSGMPKDRFSAEMPDATLATLKIQPSEPRDSAVYFCASGRGANTEAFFGQGTRLTVV.

Only a few counts were recorded for this clone. The chain joins TRBV12-5 to TRBJ1-3; TRBD1 agrees at 8 bases. V shed 1 base and J 2 bases; nucleotides not matched to a gene: 1. In germline, CDR1 is LGHNT, CDR2 FRNRAP. The CDR3 is 15 residues long. The CDR3 reads CASGLATGAGNTIYF. In nucleotides, the CDR3 is TGTGCTAGTGGTTTGGCGACAGGGGCTGGAAACACCATATATTTT.

This clone was seen a few times. The chain is built from TRBV4-2 and TRBJ2-7; 10 bases align to TRBD2. The germline V gene has CDR1 LGHNA and CDR2 YNFKEQ. This CDR3 region has 15 residues. Unmatched junction bases numbered 3, after V lost 0 bases and J lost 4 bases. The CDR3 nucleotides are TGTGCCAGCAGCCAAGAGCCTAGCGGGAGTTACGAGCAGTACTTC. Translated, it gives CASSQEPSGSYEQYF.

The chain joins TRBV9 to TRBJ2-7; 7 bases agree with TRBD1. The CDR3 totals 14 residues. Trimming cost V 4 bases and J 1 base; bases outside gene matches: 5. Germline CDR1 is SGDLS and CDR2 is YYNGEE. The CDR3 DNA reads as TGTGCCAGCAGCTTCGGGACAGCTTCCTACGAGCAGTACTTC. This gives the protein CASSFGTASYEQYF.

The chain has TRBV7-3 and TRBJ2-1, with D possibly matching TRBD1 (6 bases). The germline V gene has CDR1 SGHTA and CDR2 FQGTGA. V was pared by 5 bases and J by 3 bases, with 11 bases between. CDR3 length: 14 amino acids. The CDR3 loop reads CASSPDRNYNEQFF. CDR3 bases: TGTGCCAGCAGCCCGGACAGAAACTACAATGAGCAGTTCTTC.

CDR3 sequence reads: CRSPAGLREYIQYF. As DNA, the CDR3 is TGCAGGTCCCCCGCGGGACTCCGGGAGTACATTCAGTACTTC. The V gene is TRBV29-1, the J gene TRBJ2-4; the D gene is possibly TRBD2 (6 bases). The CDR3 contains 14 residues. Per the germline V gene, CDR1 is SQVTM and CDR2 is ANQGSEA.

The chain is built from TRBV5-1 and TRBJ2-7; 8 bases agree with TRBD1. The CDR3 covers 14 residues. The trim removed 0 bases at V and 3 bases at J, leaving 2 bases unmatched. Germline-derived CDR1 and CDR2 are SGHRS and YFSETQ. The CDR3, as DNA: TGCGCCAGCAGCTTGGGGACAGGGAACTACGAGCAGTACTTC. Translated, it gives CASSLGTGNYEQYF. Looking up the rest from reference TRBV5-1 and TRBJ2-7 gives the full variable domain: KAGVTQTPRYLIKTRGQQVTLSCSPISGHRSVSWYQQTPGQGLQFLFEYFSETQRNKGNFPGRFSGRQFSNSRSEMNVSTLELGDSALYLCASSLGTGNYEQYFGPGTRLTVT.

This CDR3 is CASSVAGGARTDTQYF. The CDR3 region has the DNA TGTGCCAGCAGCGTAGCCGGCGGGGCGAGGACAGATACGCAGTATTTT. This chain joins TRBV9 and TRBJ2-3; D possibly corresponds to TRBD2 (6 bases). Trimming pared 0 bases from V and 3 bases from J, leaving 14 bases between. The CDR3 is made up of 16 amino acids. Germline CDR1 and CDR2: SGDLS and YYNGEE.

This clone showed up just a few times. The chain employs TRBV4-3 and TRBJ1-2; 8 bases map to TRBD1. J was trimmed by 4 bases and V by 0 bases; bases with no gene match: 7. Germline CDR1 LGHNA, CDR2 YSLEER. The CDR3 consists of 16 residues. This CDR3 is CASSQEYQGAVYGYTF. The CDR3 DNA reads as TGCGCCAGCAGCCAAGAGTACCAGGGGGCGGTCTATGGCTACACCTTC.

The chain carries TRBV29-1 and TRBJ1-2; D may be TRBD1 (5 bases). Germline assignment: CDR1 SQVTM and CDR2 ANQGSEA. V dropped 2 bases and J dropped 8 bases, with 15 bases sitting between them. CDR3 length: 13 residues. As DNA, the CDR3 is TGCAGCGTTGAACTGACAGATAGGCTCGGCTACACCTTC. Residues: CSVELTDRLGYTF.

The CDR3 reads CASLKNSGRASNEQYF. The CDR3 DNA sequence: TGTGCCAGCCTTAAGAATAGCGGGAGGGCCTCAAATGAGCAGTACTTC. This chain uses TRBV2 with TRBJ2-7; 11 bases match TRBD2. Germline values: CDR1 SNHLY, CDR2 FYNNEI. This CDR3 is 16 amino acids long. V was pared by 8 bases and J by 7 bases, with 16 bases of the junction left unmatched.

J is TRBJ1-3 and V is TRBV11-2, with a weak D call TRBD1 (5 bases). CDR3 length equals 16 residues. V gave up 1 base and J gave up 0 bases, with 10 bases separating them. Germline-derived CDR1 and CDR2 are SGHAT and FQNNGV. As DNA, the CDR3 is TGTGCCAGCAGCTTAGCAGTTGGGGCCTCTGGAAACACCATATATTTT. Translating it yields CASSLAVGASGNTIYF. Complete variable domain (other parts from reference TRBV11-2 and TRBJ1-3): EAGVAQSPRYKIIEKRQSVAFWCNPISGHATLYWYQQILGQGPKLLIQFQNNGVVDDSQLPKDRFSAERLKGVDSTLKIQPAKLEDSAVYLCASSLAVGASGNTIYFGEGSWLTVV.

J is TRBJ2-1 and V is TRBV27, with D uncertain. The CDR3 is 13 amino acids. V was cut by 2 bases and J by 6 bases, with 8 bases left in between. The germline V gene has CDR1 MNHEY and CDR2 SMNVEV (reference sequence). CDR3 residues: CASSLLGPNEQFF. CDR3 nucleotides: TGTGCCAGCAGTTTACTAGGCCCCAATGAGCAGTTCTTC.

The rearrangement links TRBV5-4 to TRBJ2-1; D is perhaps TRBD2 (7 bases). CDR3 length equals 15 residues. Trimming removed 3 bases from V and 8 bases from J, with 18 bases in between. Germline V gene lookup returns CDR1 SGHNT and CDR2 YYREEE (reference sequence). As DNA, the CDR3 is TGTGCCAGCAGCTCGGAGGGGGAGGGCCTCGATGAGCAGTTCTTC. Residues: CASSSEGEGLDEQFF.

The chain couples TRBV4-3 to TRBJ2-2; D possibly corresponds to TRBD2 (5 bases). Trimming pared 0 bases from V and 4 bases from J, leaving 12 bases between. This CDR3 spans 16 amino acids. The germline V gene encodes CDR1 LGHNA and CDR2 YSLEER. Written as DNA, the CDR3 is TGCGCCAGCAGCCAAGATAGTTATGGAGGCACCGGGGAGCTGTTTTTT. It codes for CASSQDSYGGTGELFF.